One and the same sample provided the 25 T cell receptor beta chains below, sequenced in a study of shared clonotypes between healthy human individuals. TCRdb's table, derived via immunoSEQ multiplex PCR, lists solely in-frame clones and lacks some. The profile shows a few hundred thousand clones, about 97% of them singletons. Input material: naive CD4+ T cells sorted from blood. The subset was: CD45RA+ positively selected. The receptors originated from a woman aged 30 to 39 in good health.

V gene TRBV11-2 combines with J gene TRBJ1-4, with D tentatively TRBD1 (6 bases). The CDR3 extends over 15 amino acids. Deletions cut 11 bases from V and 4 bases from J, with 20 bases between. Germline loops: CDR1 SGHAT, CDR2 FQNNGV. CDR3 DNA sequence: TGTGCCGTATTTGGGAAGGGACACATTAATGAAAAACTGTTTTTT. Amino acid sequence: CAVFGKGHINEKLFF.

CDR3 coding DNA: TGCGCCAGCAGCCAAGCACGCTGGGTCCACCCTCGCGAGCAGTACTTC. Residues: CASSQARWVHPREQYF. The chain carries TRBV4-1 and TRBJ2-7; D is uncertain. Trimming removed 1 base at V and 6 bases at J, with 19 bases between. Germline V gives CDR1 MGHRA, CDR2 YSYEKL. The length of the CDR3 is 16 residues.

This sequence joins TRBV13 and TRBJ2-5; the D is unclear. Germline CDR1 is PRHDT and CDR2 is FYEKMQ (reference sequence). The CDR3 sequence is 13 residues long. V was clipped by 3 bases and J by 1 base, with 6 bases between them. The DNA of the CDR3 is TGTGCCAGCAGCTTGAGGAGCCAAGAGACCCAGTACTTC. It specifies CASSLRSQETQYF.

The chain employs TRBV28 and TRBJ2-7, with a tentative D call TRBD1 (6 bases). The CDR3 is 12 residues long. V lost 5 bases and J 5 bases, leaving 10 bases between the germline ends. Germline V gene sequence: CDR1 MDHEN, CDR2 SYDVKM. The CDR3 coding sequence is TGTGCCAGCAGTCAGGGGTCCCACGAGCAGTACTTC. It is translated as CASSQGSHEQYF.

The J gene is TRBJ1-1, the V gene TRBV6-6; TRBD1 matches 7 bases. The germline gives CDR1 MNHNY, CDR2 SVGAGI (reference sequence). The CDR3 totals 13 residues. V lost 5 bases, J lost 4 bases, and 4 bases stayed unmatched. Here the CDR3 DNA reads TGTGCCAGCAGTACCAAGGGGGCCACTGAAGCTTTCTTT. Amino acids: CASSTKGATEAFF.

This chain uses TRBV2 with TRBJ1-3; TRBD1 is a possible D gene (5 bases). Trimming shortened V by 6 bases and J by 2 bases, and 17 bases separated the two germline ends. In germline, CDR1 is SNHLY, CDR2 FYNNEI. This CDR3 has 16 amino acids. CDR3 residues: CASSAKRGVTGNTIYF. CDR3 DNA: TGTGCCAGCAGCGCTAAACGGGGGGTTACTGGAAACACCATATATTTT.

This clone has just one count. The chain recombines TRBV19 with TRBJ2-1; 8 nucleotides line up with TRBD1. The germline CDR1 and CDR2 sequences are LNHDA and SQIVND (reference sequence). This CDR3 has 14 residues. V gave up 5 bases and J gave up 8 bases; unmatched junction bases: 8. CDR3 sequence: CASSAEGQDDEQFF. The CDR3 DNA reads as TGTGCCAGTAGTGCCGAGGGACAGGACGATGAGCAGTTCTTC.

This clone was found once. The V call is TRBV7-9, the J call TRBJ1-2; 7 bases match TRBD1. The CDR3 totals 15 residues. Germline-derived CDR1 and CDR2 are SEHNR and FQNEAQ (reference sequence). The trim removed 5 bases at V and 0 bases at J, leaving 6 bases unmatched. The chain's CDR3 is CASSEPGQSNYGYTF. CDR3 nucleotide sequence: TGTGCCAGCAGCGAACCGGGACAGTCTAACTATGGCTACACCTTC.

The chain joins TRBV20-1 to TRBJ2-7; D remains unclear. The CDR3 is 11 amino acids. Trimming stripped 3 bases from V and 5 bases from J, with 8 bases between. The V gene's germline CDR1 is DFQATT and CDR2 SNEGSKA (reference sequence). The CDR3 region is CSARRLNEQYF. The CDR3 DNA reads TGCAGTGCTAGGAGGCTAAACGAGCAGTACTTC.

V and J are TRBV6-5 and TRBJ2-3; 8 bases align to TRBD1. Germline loops: CDR1 MNHEY, CDR2 SVGAGI. The CDR3 spans 15 residues. The V segment lost 0 bases and the J segment 1 base; nucleotides outside the gene matches: 0. The CDR3 coding sequence is TGTGCCAGCAGTTACTCGGGACAGGGCACAGATACGCAGTATTTT. It yields the protein CASSYSGQGTDTQYF.

The chain has TRBV27 and TRBJ1-3; 9 bases map to TRBD1. J lost 4 bases, V lost 5 bases, and 3 bases had no gene match. The CDR3 contains 14 residues. Germline-derived CDR1 and CDR2 are MNHEY and SMNVEV (reference sequence). In nucleotides, the CDR3 is TGTGCCAGCAGTGCACAGGGGGCGGGAAACACCATATATTTT. Translated, it gives CASSAQGAGNTIYF.

The rearrangement links TRBV7-6 to TRBJ1-3; D perhaps matches TRBD1 (6 bases). Trimming stripped 6 bases from V and 4 bases from J, with 16 bases between. The V gene's germline CDR1 is SGHVS and CDR2 FNYEAQ. This CDR3 is 15 amino acids long. For the CDR3, the DNA is TGTGCCAGCAGTTGGGGACAAAAGGCGGGAAACACCATATATTTT. This codes for CASSWGQKAGNTIYF.

The chain couples TRBV5-1 to TRBJ2-3, with TRBD2 matching 9 bases. The CDR3 loop spans 16 amino acids. Germline trimming cut 3 bases from V and 4 bases from J; bases unmatched to any gene: 9. CDR1 and CDR2 (germline): SGHRS, YFSETQ. Here the CDR3 DNA reads TGCGCCAGCAGCTCCGCTAGCGGGATAGGCCCAGATACGCAGTATTTT. Amino acids: CASSSASGIGPDTQYF. The full variable domain, with the rest looked up from reference TRBV5-1 and TRBJ2-3, is KAGVTQTPRYLIKTRGQQVTLSCSPISGHRSVSWYQQTPGQGLQFLFEYFSETQRNKGNFPGRFSGRQFSNSRSEMNVSTLELGDSALYLCASSSASGIGPDTQYFGPGTRLTVL.

CDR3 in DNA: TGTGCCTGGGTCGAGCGGAGCTACAATGAGCAGTTCTTC. It translates to CAWVERSYNEQFF. The chain uses TRBV30 and TRBJ2-1, with D possibly matching TRBD2 (5 bases). This CDR3 is 13 amino acids long. Germline V CDR1 and CDR2: GTSNPN, SVGIG (reference sequence). Trimming cost V 5 bases and J 3 bases, with 11 bases left between them.

The chain couples TRBV7-2 to TRBJ2-3; D is perhaps TRBD1 (5 bases). CDR1 is SGHTA, CDR2 FQGNSA, per germline. The CDR3 loop spans 14 amino acids. Trimming cost V 1 base and J 4 bases, with 9 bases left between them. The CDR3 spells CASSLVWGSDTQYF. CDR3 sequence (DNA): TGTGCCAGCAGCTTAGTATGGGGCTCAGATACGCAGTATTTT. The whole variable domain, remainder taken from reference TRBV7-2 and TRBJ2-3, is GAGVSQSPSNKVTEKGKDVELRCDPISGHTALYWYRQSLGQGLEFLIYFQGNSAPDKSGLPSDRFSAERTGGSVSTLTIQRTQQEDSAVYLCASSLVWGSDTQYFGPGTRLTVL.

This rearrangement joins TRBV28 to TRBJ2-1, with D unresolved. V dropped 5 bases and J dropped 6 bases, with 14 bases sitting between them. In germline, CDR1 is MDHEN, CDR2 SYDVKM. This CDR3 contains 14 residues. The CDR3 sequence is CASSLRTTRNEQFF. The CDR3 coding sequence is TGTGCCAGCAGTCTCAGGACCACTCGCAATGAGCAGTTCTTC. Combining the CDR3 with reference TRBV28 and TRBJ2-1 gives the whole variable domain DVKVTQSSRYLVKRTGEKVFLECVQDMDHENMFWYRQDPGLGLRLIYFSYDVKMKEKGDIPEGYSVSREKKERFSLILESASTNQTSMYLCASSLRTTRNEQFFGPGTRLTVL.

V is TRBV7-9 and J is TRBJ1-2, with 10 nucleotides matching TRBD1. The CDR3 consists of 15 residues. Germline CDR1 and CDR2: SEHNR and FQNEAQ (reference sequence). V lost 1 base to trimming and J lost 6 bases; unmatched junction nucleotides: 5. CDR3 protein: CASSLVGQGLNGYTF. The DNA for the CDR3 is TGTGCCAGCAGCTTAGTGGGACAGGGGCTTAATGGCTACACCTTC.

The chain couples TRBV7-8 to TRBJ2-1; either TRBD1 or TRBD2 may fit D (7 bases each). Trimming left V 4 bases short and J 4 bases short, with 14 bases between. The CDR3 totals 15 residues. Looked up from germline, CDR1 is SGHVS and CDR2 is FQNEAQ. The CDR3 loop is CASSSSGTVYNEQFF. The DNA of the CDR3 is TGTGCCAGCAGCTCCAGCGGGACAGTATACAATGAGCAGTTCTTC.

The J gene is TRBJ2-1, the V gene TRBV5-1, with 8 bases matching TRBD2. The V gene end was trimmed by 4 bases and the J gene end by 7 bases; junction bases not matched to a gene: 7. Germline V gene lookup returns CDR1 SGHRS and CDR2 YFSETQ. The CDR3 has 14 residues. The CDR3 region has the DNA TGCGCCAGCAGCCCGGGACTAGATACGAATGAGCAGTTCTTC. Protein: CASSPGLDTNEQFF.

This chain joins TRBV2 and TRBJ2-3; D is unresolved. V lost 9 bases and J lost 5, with 15 bases in between. Germline V gene lookup returns CDR1 SNHLY and CDR2 FYNNEI. The CDR3 is made up of 13 amino acids. The CDR3 loop reads CASEDLHIDTQYF. The CDR3, as DNA: TGTGCCAGTGAAGACCTTCACATAGATACGCAGTATTTT.

The CDR3 loop reads CSVAGQGDYNEKLFF. In DNA, the CDR3 is TGCAGCGTTGCTGGCCAGGGGGATTATAATGAAAAACTGTTTTTT. This chain joins TRBV29-1 and TRBJ1-4; 7 positions match TRBD1. The length of the CDR3 is 15 residues. The V segment lost 4 bases and the J segment 4 bases; nucleotides outside the gene matches: 9. Germline V gene data show CDR1 as SQVTM and CDR2 as ANQGSEA.

This rearrangement joins TRBV27 to TRBJ2-5, with 7 nucleotides matching TRBD2. J was trimmed by 1 base and V by 7 bases; bases with no gene match: 21. This CDR3 is built from 19 residues. Germline V gene sequence: CDR1 MNHEY, CDR2 SMNVEV (reference sequence). CDR3 nucleotide sequence: TGTGCCAGCAATTCCCCGAACCGGGAGGAAGCGGGGCTCCAAGAGACCCAGTACTTC. Its translation: CASNSPNREEAGLQETQYF.

The genes are TRBV23-1 and TRBJ2-1, with 10 nucleotides matching TRBD2. TRBV23-1 is an open reading frame whose function is uncertain. The ends lost 8 bases at V and 4 bases at J; junction bases unmatched: 20. The CDR3 runs 19 residues. Written as DNA, the CDR3 is TGCGCCAGCGGGGACCCCGGGACTAGCGTAGGCCTAGGGTACAATGAGCAGTTCTTC. This codes for CASGDPGTSVGLGYNEQFF.

The table lists this clone with a few counts. The rearrangement links TRBV2 to TRBJ1-1; D is unresolved. With 6 bases removed from V and 0 bases from J, the gap between germline ends came to 2 bases. This CDR3 comprises 11 residues. CDR1 is SNHLY and CDR2 is FYNNEI in the germline V gene. CDR3 in amino acids: CASRLNTEAFF. CDR3 DNA sequence: TGTGCCAGCAGGTTGAACACTGAAGCTTTCTTT. Full variable domain (missing parts from reference TRBV2 and TRBJ1-1): EPEVTQTPSHQVTQMGQEVILRCVPISNHLYFYWYRQILGQKVEFLVSFYNNEISEKSEIFDDQFSVERPDGSNFTLKIRSTKLEDSAMYFCASRLNTEAFFGQGTRLTVV.

This chain joins TRBV2 and TRBJ2-1, with 9 positions matching TRBD1. The CDR3 is 16 amino acids. The germline V gene encodes CDR1 SNHLY and CDR2 FYNNEI. V lost 2 bases and J lost 7; bases outside the gene matches: 9. CDR3: CASSEKWDRVRNEQFF. Written as DNA, the CDR3 is TGTGCCAGCAGTGAAAAATGGGACAGGGTTAGGAATGAGCAGTTCTTC. The full variable domain, in which reference TRBV2 and TRBJ2-1 provide the parts outside the CDR3, is EPEVTQTPSHQVTQMGQEVILRCVPISNHLYFYWYRQILGQKVEFLVSFYNNEISEKSEIFDDQFSVERPDGSNFTLKIRSTKLEDSAMYFCASSEKWDRVRNEQFFGPGTRLTVL.